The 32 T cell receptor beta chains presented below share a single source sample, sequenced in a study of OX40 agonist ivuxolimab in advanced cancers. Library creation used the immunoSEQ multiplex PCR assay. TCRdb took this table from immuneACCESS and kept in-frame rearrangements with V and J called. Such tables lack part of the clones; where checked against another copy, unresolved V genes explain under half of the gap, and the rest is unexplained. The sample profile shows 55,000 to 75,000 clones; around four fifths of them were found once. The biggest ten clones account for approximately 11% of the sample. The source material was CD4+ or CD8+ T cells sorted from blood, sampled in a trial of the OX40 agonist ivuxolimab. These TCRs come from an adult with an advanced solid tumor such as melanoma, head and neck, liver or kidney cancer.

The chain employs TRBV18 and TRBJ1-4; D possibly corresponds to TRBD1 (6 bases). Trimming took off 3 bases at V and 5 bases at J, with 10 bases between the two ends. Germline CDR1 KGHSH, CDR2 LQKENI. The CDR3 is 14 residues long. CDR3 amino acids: CASSPGGGNEKLFF. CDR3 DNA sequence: TGTGCCAGCTCACCCGGAGGGGGAAATGAAAAACTGTTTTTT. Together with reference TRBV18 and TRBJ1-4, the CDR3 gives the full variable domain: NAGVMQNPRHLVRRRGQEARLRCSPMKGHSHVYWYRQLPEEGLKFMVYLQKENIIDESGMPKERFSAEFPKEGPSILRIQQVVRGDSAAYFCASSPGGGNEKLFFGSGTQLSVL.

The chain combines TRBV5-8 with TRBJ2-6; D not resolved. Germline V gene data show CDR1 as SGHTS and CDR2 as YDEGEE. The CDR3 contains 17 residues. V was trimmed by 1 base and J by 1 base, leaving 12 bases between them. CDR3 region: CASSLFGDSSGANVLTF. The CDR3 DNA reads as TGTGCCAGCAGCTTGTTTGGCGATAGTTCTGGGGCCAACGTCCTGACTTTC.

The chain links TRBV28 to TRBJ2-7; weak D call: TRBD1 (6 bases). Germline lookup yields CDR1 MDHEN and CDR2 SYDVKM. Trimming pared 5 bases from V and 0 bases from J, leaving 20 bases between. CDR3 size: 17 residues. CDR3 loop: CASSRPGQLLSSYEQYF. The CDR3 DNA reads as TGTGCCAGCAGTCGCCCGGGACAACTCCTTTCCTCCTACGAGCAGTACTTC. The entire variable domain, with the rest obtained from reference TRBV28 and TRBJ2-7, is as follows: DVKVTQSSRYLVKRTGEKVFLECVQDMDHENMFWYRQDPGLGLRLIYFSYDVKMKEKGDIPEGYSVSREKKERFSLILESASTNQTSMYLCASSRPGQLLSSYEQYFGPGTRLTVT.

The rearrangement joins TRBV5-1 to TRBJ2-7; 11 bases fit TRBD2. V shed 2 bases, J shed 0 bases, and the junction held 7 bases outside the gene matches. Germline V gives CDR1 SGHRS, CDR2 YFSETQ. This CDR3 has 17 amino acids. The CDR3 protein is CASSLVTGLADSYEQYF. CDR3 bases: TGCGCCAGCAGCTTAGTAACGGGACTAGCGGACTCCTACGAGCAGTACTTC.

CDR3 residues: CASKGDRGTEAFF. CDR3 sequence (DNA): TGTGCCAGCAAAGGGGACAGGGGAACTGAAGCTTTCTTT. V usage is TRBV27 and J usage is TRBJ1-1, with 10 bases aligning to TRBD1. Unmatched junction bases numbered 4, after V lost 7 bases and J lost 5 bases. This CDR3 is built from 13 residues. Germline lookup yields CDR1 MNHEY and CDR2 SMNVEV (reference sequence).

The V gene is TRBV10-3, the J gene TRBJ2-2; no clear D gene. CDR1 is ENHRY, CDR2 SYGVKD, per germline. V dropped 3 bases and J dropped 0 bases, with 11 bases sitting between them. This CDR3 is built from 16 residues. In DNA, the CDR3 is TGTGCCATCAGTGAAGCCGAAGGGTCGAACACCGGGGAGCTGTTTTTT. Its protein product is CAISEAEGSNTGELFF.

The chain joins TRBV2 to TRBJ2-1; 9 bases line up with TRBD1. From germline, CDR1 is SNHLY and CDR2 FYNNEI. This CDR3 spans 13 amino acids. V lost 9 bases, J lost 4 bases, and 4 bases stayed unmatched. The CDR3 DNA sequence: TGTGCCAGAACGGGACAGGGTTACAATGAGCAGTTCTTC. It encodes CARTGQGYNEQFF.

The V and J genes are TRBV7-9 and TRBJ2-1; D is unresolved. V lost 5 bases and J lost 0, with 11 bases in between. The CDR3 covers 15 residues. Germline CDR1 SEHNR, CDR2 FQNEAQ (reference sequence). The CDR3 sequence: CASSPPEFSYNEQFF. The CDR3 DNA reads TGTGCCAGCAGCCCCCCGGAATTCTCCTACAATGAGCAGTTCTTC.

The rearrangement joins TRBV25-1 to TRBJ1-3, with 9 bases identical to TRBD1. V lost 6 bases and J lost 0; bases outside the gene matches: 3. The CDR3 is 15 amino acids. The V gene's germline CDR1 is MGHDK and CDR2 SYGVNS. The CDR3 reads CASREQGASGNTIYF. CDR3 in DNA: TGTGCCAGCAGGGAACAGGGGGCCTCTGGAAACACCATATATTTT.

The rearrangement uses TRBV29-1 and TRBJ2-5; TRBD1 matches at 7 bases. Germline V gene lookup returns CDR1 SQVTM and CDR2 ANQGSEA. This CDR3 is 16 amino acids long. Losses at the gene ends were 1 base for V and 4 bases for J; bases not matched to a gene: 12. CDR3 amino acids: CSVEGGGAGPAETQYF. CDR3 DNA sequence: TGCAGCGTTGAAGGAGGGGGCGCAGGGCCGGCAGAGACCCAGTACTTC. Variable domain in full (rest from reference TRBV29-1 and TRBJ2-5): SAVISQKPSRDICQRGTSLTIQCQVDSQVTMMFWYRQQPGQSLTLIATANQGSEATYESGFVIDKFPISRPNLTFSTLTVSNMSPEDSSIYLCSVEGGGAGPAETQYFGPGTRLLVL.

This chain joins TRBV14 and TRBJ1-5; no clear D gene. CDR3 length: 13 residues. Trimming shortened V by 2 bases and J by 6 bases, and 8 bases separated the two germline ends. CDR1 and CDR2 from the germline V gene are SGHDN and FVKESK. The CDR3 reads CASSQSRGQPQHF. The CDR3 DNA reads TGTGCCAGCAGCCAATCCCGGGGTCAGCCCCAGCATTTT.

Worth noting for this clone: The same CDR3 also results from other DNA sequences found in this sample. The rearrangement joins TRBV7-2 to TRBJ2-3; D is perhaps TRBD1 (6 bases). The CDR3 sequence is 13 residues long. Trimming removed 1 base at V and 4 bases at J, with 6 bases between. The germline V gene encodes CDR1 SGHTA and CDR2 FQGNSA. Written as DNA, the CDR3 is TGTGCCAGCAGCTTAGGGGGGCCAGATACGCAGTATTTT. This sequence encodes CASSLGGPDTQYF.

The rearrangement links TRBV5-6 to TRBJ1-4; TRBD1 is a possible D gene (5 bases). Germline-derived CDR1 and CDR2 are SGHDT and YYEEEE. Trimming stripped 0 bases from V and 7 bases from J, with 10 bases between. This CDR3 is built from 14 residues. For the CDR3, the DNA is TGTGCCAGCAGCTTGGGTCCCACAGGTGAAAAACTGTTTTTT. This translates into CASSLGPTGEKLFF.

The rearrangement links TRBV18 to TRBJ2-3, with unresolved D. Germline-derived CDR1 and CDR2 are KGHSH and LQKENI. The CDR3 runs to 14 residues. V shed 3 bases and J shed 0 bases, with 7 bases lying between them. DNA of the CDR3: TGTGCCAGCTCACCGCACGCTAGCACAGATACGCAGTATTTT. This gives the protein CASSPHASTDTQYF.

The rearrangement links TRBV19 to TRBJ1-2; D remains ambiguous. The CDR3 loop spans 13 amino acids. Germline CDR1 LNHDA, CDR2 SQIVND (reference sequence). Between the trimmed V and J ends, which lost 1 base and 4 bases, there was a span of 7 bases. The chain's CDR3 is CASSIAQLYGYTF. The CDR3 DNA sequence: TGTGCCAGTAGTATAGCCCAGCTCTATGGCTACACCTTC.

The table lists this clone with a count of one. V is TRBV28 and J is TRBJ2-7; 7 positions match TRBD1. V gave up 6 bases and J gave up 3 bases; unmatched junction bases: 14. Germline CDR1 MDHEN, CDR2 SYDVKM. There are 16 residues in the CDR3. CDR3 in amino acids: CASSLEPGGDGYEQYF. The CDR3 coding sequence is TGTGCCAGCAGCTTGGAACCAGGGGGTGATGGCTACGAGCAGTACTTC.

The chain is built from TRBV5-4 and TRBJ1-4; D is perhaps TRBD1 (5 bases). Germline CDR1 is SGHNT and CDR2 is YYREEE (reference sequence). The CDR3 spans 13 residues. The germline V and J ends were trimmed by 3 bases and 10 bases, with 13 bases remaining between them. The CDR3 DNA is TGTGCCAGCAGCTATAACCGGGACGGAAAACTGTTTTTT. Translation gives CASSYNRDGKLFF. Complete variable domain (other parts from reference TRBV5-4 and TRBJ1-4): ETGVTQSPTHLIKTRGQQVTLRCSSQSGHNTVSWYQQALGQGPQFIFQYYREEENGRGNFPPRFSGLQFPNYSSELNVNALELDDSALYLCASSYNRDGKLFFGSGTQLSVL.

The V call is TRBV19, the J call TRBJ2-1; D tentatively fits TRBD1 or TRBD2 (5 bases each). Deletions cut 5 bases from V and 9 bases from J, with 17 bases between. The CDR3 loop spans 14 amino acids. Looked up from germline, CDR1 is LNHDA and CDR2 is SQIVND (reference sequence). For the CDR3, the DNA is TGTGCCAGTAGTCCCGGGACCGGGCTCGGTGAGCAGTTCTTC. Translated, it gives CASSPGTGLGEQFF.

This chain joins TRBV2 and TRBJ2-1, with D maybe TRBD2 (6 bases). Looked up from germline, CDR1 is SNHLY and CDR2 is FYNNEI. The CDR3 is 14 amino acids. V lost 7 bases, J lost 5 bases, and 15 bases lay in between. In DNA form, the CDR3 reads TGTGCCAGCATGGGAGGACCCGAGCACAATGAGCAGTTCTTC. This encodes CASMGGPEHNEQFF.

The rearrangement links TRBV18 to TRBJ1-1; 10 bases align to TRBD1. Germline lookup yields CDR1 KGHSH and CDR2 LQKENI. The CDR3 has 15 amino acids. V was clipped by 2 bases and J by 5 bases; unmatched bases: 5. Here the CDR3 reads CASSPNGQGGTEAFF. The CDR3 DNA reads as TGTGCCAGCTCACCAAACGGACAGGGGGGGACTGAAGCTTTCTTT.

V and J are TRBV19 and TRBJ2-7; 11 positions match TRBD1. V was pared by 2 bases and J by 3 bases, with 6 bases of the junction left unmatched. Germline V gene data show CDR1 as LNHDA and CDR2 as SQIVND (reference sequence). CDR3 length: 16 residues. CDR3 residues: CASSISRDRGNYEQYV. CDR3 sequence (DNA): TGTGCCAGTAGTATATCCCGGGACAGGGGGAACTACGAGCAGTACGTC.

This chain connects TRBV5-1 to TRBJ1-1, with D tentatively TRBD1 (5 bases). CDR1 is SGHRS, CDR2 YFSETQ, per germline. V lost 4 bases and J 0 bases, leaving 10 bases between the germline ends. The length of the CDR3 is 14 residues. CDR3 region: CASSEAGMNTEAFF. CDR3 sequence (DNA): TGCGCCAGCAGCGAGGCAGGGATGAACACTGAAGCTTTCTTT. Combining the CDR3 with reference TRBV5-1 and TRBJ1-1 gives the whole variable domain KAGVTQTPRYLIKTRGQQVTLSCSPISGHRSVSWYQQTPGQGLQFLFEYFSETQRNKGNFPGRFSGRQFSNSRSEMNVSTLELGDSALYLCASSEAGMNTEAFFGQGTRLTVV.

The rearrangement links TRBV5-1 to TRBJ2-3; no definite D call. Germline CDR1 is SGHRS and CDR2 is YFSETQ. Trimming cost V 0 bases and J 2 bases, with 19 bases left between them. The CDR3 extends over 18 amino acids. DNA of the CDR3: TGCGCCAGCAGCTTGGGGTTTGGACGGAACACTATCACAGATACGCAGTATTTT. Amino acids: CASSLGFGRNTITDTQYF.

The CDR3 spells CASSLAQGNTEAFF. CDR3 nucleotide sequence: TGCGCCAGCAGCTTGGCGCAGGGGAACACTGAAGCTTTCTTT. The chain has TRBV5-1 and TRBJ1-1; tentative D call: TRBD1 (5 bases). CDR1 is SGHRS and CDR2 is YFSETQ in the germline V gene. V gave up 0 bases and J gave up 1 base, with 7 bases separating them. This CDR3 region has 14 residues.

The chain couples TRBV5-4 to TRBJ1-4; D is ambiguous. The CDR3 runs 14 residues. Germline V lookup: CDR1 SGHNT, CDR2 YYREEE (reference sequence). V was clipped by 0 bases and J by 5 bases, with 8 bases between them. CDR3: CASSLDDGNEKLFF. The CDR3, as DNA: TGTGCCAGCAGCTTGGACGACGGAAATGAAAAACTGTTTTTT.

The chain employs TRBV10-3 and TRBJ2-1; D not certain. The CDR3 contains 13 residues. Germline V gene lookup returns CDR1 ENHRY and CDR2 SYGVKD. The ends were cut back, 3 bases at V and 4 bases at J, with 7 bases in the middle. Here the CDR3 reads CAISEVEYNEQFF. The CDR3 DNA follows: TGTGCCATCAGTGAAGTGGAGTACAATGAGCAGTTCTTC.

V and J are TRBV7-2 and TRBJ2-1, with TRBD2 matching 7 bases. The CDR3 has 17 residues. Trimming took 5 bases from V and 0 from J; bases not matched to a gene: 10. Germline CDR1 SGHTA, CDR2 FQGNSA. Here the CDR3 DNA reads TGTGCCAGCAGCCCCATTGCTAGCGGCAGCTCCTACAATGAGCAGTTCTTC. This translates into CASSPIASGSSYNEQFF.

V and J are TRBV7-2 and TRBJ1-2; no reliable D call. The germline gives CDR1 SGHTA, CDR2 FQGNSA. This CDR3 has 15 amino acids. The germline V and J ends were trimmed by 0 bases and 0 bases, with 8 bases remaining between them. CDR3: CASSLAPVSNYGYTF. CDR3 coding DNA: TGTGCCAGCAGCTTAGCGCCCGTCTCTAACTATGGCTACACCTTC.

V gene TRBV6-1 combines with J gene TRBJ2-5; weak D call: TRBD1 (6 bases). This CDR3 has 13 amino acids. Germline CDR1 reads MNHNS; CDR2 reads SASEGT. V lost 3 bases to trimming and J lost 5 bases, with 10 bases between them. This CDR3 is CASSDLGGETQYF. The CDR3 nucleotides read TGTGCCAGCAGTGATTTAGGGGGTGAGACCCAGTACTTC.

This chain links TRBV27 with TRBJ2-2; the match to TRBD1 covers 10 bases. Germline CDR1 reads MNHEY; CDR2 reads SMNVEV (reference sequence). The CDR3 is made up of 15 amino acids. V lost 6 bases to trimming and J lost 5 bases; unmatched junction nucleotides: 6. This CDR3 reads CASSMDRGETGELFF. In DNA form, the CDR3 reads TGTGCCAGCAGCATGGACAGGGGGGAGACCGGGGAGCTGTTTTTT.

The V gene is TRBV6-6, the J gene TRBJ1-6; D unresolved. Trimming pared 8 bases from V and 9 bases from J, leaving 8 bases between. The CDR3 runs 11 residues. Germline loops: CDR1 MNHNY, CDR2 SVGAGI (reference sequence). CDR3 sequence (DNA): TGTGCCAGCGGGAGTGTTTCACCCCTCCACTTT. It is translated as CASGSVSPLHF.

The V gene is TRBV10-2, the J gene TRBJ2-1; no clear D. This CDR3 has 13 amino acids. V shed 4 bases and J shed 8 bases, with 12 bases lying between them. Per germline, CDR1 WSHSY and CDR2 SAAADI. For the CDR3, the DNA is TGCGCCAGCAGTGTCGGGCAGTGGGATGAGCAGTTCTTC. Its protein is CASSVGQWDEQFF.